The present T cell receptor (beta chain) was sequenced within a study of CD8 T cells in ankylosing spondylitis. General study results and limits: Reportedly, significant enrichment of disease-linked clones occurred in matched ankylosing spondylitis synovial fluid. Researchers report that disease-linked clones proved CD8+ and relatively rare in peripheral blood. For ankylosing spondylitis blood, a TCR beta motif of several highly homologous variants appeared characteristic. Some motif variants were previously reported in reactive arthritis synovial fluid and blood.

TCRdb re-called the 5' RACE reads with MiXCR, one entry per CDR3 protein. The data show 250,000 to 350,000 distinct CDR3 sequences, roughly 20% seen once. Germline-derived CDR1 and CDR2 are SNHLY and FYNNEI. Germline trimming cut 7 bases from V and 4 bases from J; bases unmatched to any gene: 7. This CDR3 is built from 14 residues. Comments on this clonotype: Its antigen is currently unknown.

The clonotype comes from a female donor with ankylosing spondylitis or in good health (not recorded which). This chain connects TRBV2 to TRBJ2-1; 7 bases fit TRBD2. Sequenced sample: blood, either unsorted or a sorted T cell fraction (not recorded which). The CDR3 nucleotides are TGTGCCAGCAAGAGGGACTACACATACAATGAGCAGTTCTTC. Its protein product is CASKRDYTYNEQFF.